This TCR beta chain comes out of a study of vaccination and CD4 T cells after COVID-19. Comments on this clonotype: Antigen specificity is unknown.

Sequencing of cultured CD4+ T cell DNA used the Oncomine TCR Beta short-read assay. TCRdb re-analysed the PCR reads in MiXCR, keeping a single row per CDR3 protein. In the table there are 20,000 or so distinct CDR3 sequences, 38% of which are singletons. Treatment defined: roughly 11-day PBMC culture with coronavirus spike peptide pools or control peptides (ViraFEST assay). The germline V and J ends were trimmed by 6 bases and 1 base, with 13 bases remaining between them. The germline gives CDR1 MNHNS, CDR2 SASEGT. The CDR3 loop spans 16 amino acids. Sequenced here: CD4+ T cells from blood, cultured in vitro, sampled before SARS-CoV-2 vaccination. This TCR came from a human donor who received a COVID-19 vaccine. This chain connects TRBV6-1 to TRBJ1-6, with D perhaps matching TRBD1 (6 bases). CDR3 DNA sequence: TGTGCCAGCAGGATCTCAGGGGAGTCCTATAATTCACCCCTCCACTTT. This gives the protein CASRISGESYNSPLHF.